This T cell receptor (beta chain) was sequenced in a study of blood T cell repertoires in COVID-19. The wider study: T cells, B-cell-depleted T cells, or PBMCs supplied cDNA or gDNA.

The Seattle patients, enrolled during active infection, were followed longitudinally. Trimming at V came to 6 bases and at J to 3 bases, leaving 5 bases not matched to a gene. CDR1 and CDR2 from the germline V gene are MNHEY and SVGAGI. This CDR3 has 14 residues. Profiled with immunoSEQ multiplex PCR; TCRdb holds only in-frame clones, not every one. This table holds over 150,000 clones, 80% to 90% found once. Sequences were obtained from peripheral blood. This chain links TRBV6-5 with TRBJ2-7, with 10 bases fitting TRBD2. The TCR sequence derives from a woman of 80 years or more with COVID-19, enrolled during active disease. CDR3 sequence (DNA): TGTGCCAGCAGCCGGACTAGCGGCTTCTACGAGCAGTACTTC. It encodes CASSRTSGFYEQYF.